A single sample is the source of the 13 T cell receptor beta chains below, sequenced in a study of T-cell memory formation after mild COVID-19. Each CDR3 protein gets one entry after TCRdb re-called the 5' RACE reads with MiXCR. The sample yields a few hundred thousand distinct CDR3 sequences, roughly 16% seen once. Sequenced input: PBMCs or a T cell subset sorted from them (not recorded which). The receptors here all came from a man aged 18 to 29 who had mild COVID-19 (a few samples of this study predate the infection). Cell type and time point are not known.

V and J are TRBV20-1 and TRBJ2-3; the match to TRBD1 covers 8 bases. Trimming removed 3 bases from V and 3 bases from J; junction bases left unmatched: 8. Germline V gene sequence: CDR1 DFQATT, CDR2 SNEGSKA (reference sequence). The CDR3 runs to 15 residues. CDR3 sequence reads: CSARLTGDDTDTQYF. CDR3 DNA sequence: TGCAGTGCTAGGCTGACAGGGGATGATACAGATACGCAGTATTTT.

The chain joins TRBV30 to TRBJ2-3; possibly TRBD2 for D (5 bases). Germline V CDR1 and CDR2: GTSNPN, SVGIG (reference sequence). This CDR3 has 14 amino acids. Trimming pared 0 bases from V and 4 bases from J, leaving 11 bases between. The CDR3 spells CAWSVRLAADTQYF. The CDR3 DNA is TGTGCCTGGAGTGTACGCCTAGCCGCAGATACGCAGTATTTT.

This clonotype was observed a few times. This chain connects TRBV6-4 to TRBJ2-3; D gene unclear. The CDR3 contains 13 residues. V lost 2 bases and J 6 bases, leaving 9 bases between the germline ends. Looked up from germline, CDR1 is MRHNA and CDR2 is SNTAGT. CDR3 loop: CASSDRVGDTQYF. CDR3 sequence (DNA): TGTGCCAGCAGTGACCGGGTGGGGGATACGCAGTATTTT.

V gene TRBV19 combines with J gene TRBJ1-1, with 9 bases lining up with TRBD1. Germline trimming cut 3 bases from V and 0 bases from J; bases unmatched to any gene: 2. The CDR3 has 15 amino acids. Germline V gene lookup returns CDR1 LNHDA and CDR2 SQIVND (reference sequence). In DNA form, the CDR3 reads TGTGCCAGTAGTATGACAGGGGGAATGAACACTGAAGCTTTCTTT. It codes for CASSMTGGMNTEAFF. Full variable domain (rest looked up from reference TRBV19 and TRBJ1-1): DGGITQSPKYLFRKEGQNVTLSCEQNLNHDAMYWYRQDPGQGLRLIYYSQIVNDFQKGDIAEGYSVSREKKESFPLTVTSAQKNPTAFYLCASSMTGGMNTEAFFGQGTRLTVV.

This clonotype was counted a few times. This chain uses TRBV6-5 with TRBJ2-3, with 10 positions matching TRBD1. V lost 4 bases, J lost 1 base, and 2 bases stayed unmatched. CDR3 size: 15 residues. Germline V gene sequence: CDR1 MNHEY, CDR2 SVGAGI. CDR3 DNA: TGTGCCAGCAGTTGGGACAGGGGCCGCACAGATACGCAGTATTTT. Its translation: CASSWDRGRTDTQYF.

The table lists this clonotype with many counts. The chain employs TRBV20-1 and TRBJ2-5, with 8 bases lining up with TRBD2. With V trimmed by 6 bases and J by 5 bases, 8 bases remained unmatched. Germline V gene sequence: CDR1 DFQATT, CDR2 SNEGSKA (reference sequence). This CDR3 comprises 13 residues. CDR3 in amino acids: CSAPRTSLETQYF. CDR3 coding DNA: TGCAGTGCCCCAAGGACTAGCTTGGAGACCCAGTACTTC.

This clonotype occurred many times. V usage is TRBV6-1 and J usage is TRBJ2-7, with TRBD1 matching over 8 bases. Germline loops: CDR1 MNHNS, CDR2 SASEGT. This CDR3 comprises 13 residues. The CDR3 nucleotides are TGTGGCATCCGGACAGGGACACTCGACGAGCAGTACTTC. This sequence encodes CGIRTGTLDEQYF.

The chain carries TRBV11-1 and TRBJ2-1, with 12 bases lining up with TRBD2. The CDR3 has 15 residues. Germline CDR1 reads SGHAT; CDR2 reads FQDESV (reference sequence). J lost 9 bases, V lost 5 bases, and 8 bases had no gene match. The CDR3 sequence: CASSDLAGGLPEQFF. Here the CDR3 DNA reads TGTGCCAGCAGCGACCTAGCGGGGGGGCTCCCTGAGCAGTTCTTC.

The rearrangement uses TRBV11-2 and TRBJ1-1; the D is unclear. The germline V gene has CDR1 SGHAT and CDR2 FQNNGV. V was pared by 5 bases and J by 8 bases, with 15 bases between. This CDR3 has 13 amino acids. DNA of the CDR3: TGTGCCAGCAGCCGACCCGGACTGCGCGAAGCTTTCTTT. It is translated as CASSRPGLREAFF.

In its sample, this clonotype was seen many times. This rearrangement joins TRBV7-8 to TRBJ1-6; D is ambiguous. This CDR3 region has 15 residues. V was shortened by 6 bases and J by 8 bases, with 17 bases between the two germline ends. From germline, CDR1 is SGHVS and CDR2 FQNEAQ. CDR3 nucleotide sequence: TGTGCCAGCAGAGTAGGGAACCCTTTGGATTCACCCCTCCACTTT. Translated, it gives CASRVGNPLDSPLHF.

This rearrangement joins TRBV30 to TRBJ1-4; D ambiguous. The germline V gene has CDR1 GTSNPN and CDR2 SVGIG (reference sequence). The CDR3 is 13 amino acids. The V and J ends lost 3 bases and 6 bases respectively, with 11 bases between them. The CDR3 DNA reads TGTGCCTGGAGCCAAAACTTAGATGAAAAACTGTTTTTT. It translates to CAWSQNLDEKLFF.

This clonotype was detected only a few times. The V call is TRBV6-6, the J call TRBJ1-5; 7 bases are shared with TRBD1. The CDR3 is made up of 17 amino acids. Per germline, CDR1 MNHNY and CDR2 SVGAGI (reference sequence). J gave up 0 bases and V 7 bases, and 12 bases lay outside the gene matches. The CDR3 spells CASTQRTGDYSNQPQHF. DNA for the CDR3: TGTGCCAGCACCCAGAGGACAGGAGATTATAGCAATCAGCCCCAGCATTTT.

This sequence joins TRBV6-2 or TRBV6-3 and TRBJ2-3; no clear D. The CDR3 consists of 15 residues. With 0 bases removed from V and 3 bases from J, the gap between germline ends came to 10 bases. From germline, CDR1 is MNHEY and CDR2 SVGEGT. The CDR3 reads CASSYSKGGTDTQYF. CDR3 sequence (DNA): TGTGCCAGCAGTTACTCGAAGGGTGGTACAGATACGCAGTATTTT.